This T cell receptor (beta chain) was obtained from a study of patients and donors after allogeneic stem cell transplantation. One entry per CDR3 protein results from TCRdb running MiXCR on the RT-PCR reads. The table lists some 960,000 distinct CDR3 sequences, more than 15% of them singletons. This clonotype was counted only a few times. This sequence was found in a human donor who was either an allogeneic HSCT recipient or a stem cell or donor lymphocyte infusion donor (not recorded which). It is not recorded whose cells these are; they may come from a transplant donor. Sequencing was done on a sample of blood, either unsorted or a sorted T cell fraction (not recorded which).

CDR3: CASSWDRGLWTEAFF. The CDR3 DNA follows: TGTGCCAGCAGTTGGGACAGGGGGCTTTGGACTGAAGCTTTCTTT. The chain couples TRBV6-2 or TRBV6-3 to TRBJ1-1, with 12 bases lining up with TRBD1. The junction had 5 bases not matched to a gene; V was cut back by 4 bases and J by 5 bases. CDR1 is MNHEY and CDR2 is SVGEGT in the germline V gene. This CDR3 region has 15 residues.